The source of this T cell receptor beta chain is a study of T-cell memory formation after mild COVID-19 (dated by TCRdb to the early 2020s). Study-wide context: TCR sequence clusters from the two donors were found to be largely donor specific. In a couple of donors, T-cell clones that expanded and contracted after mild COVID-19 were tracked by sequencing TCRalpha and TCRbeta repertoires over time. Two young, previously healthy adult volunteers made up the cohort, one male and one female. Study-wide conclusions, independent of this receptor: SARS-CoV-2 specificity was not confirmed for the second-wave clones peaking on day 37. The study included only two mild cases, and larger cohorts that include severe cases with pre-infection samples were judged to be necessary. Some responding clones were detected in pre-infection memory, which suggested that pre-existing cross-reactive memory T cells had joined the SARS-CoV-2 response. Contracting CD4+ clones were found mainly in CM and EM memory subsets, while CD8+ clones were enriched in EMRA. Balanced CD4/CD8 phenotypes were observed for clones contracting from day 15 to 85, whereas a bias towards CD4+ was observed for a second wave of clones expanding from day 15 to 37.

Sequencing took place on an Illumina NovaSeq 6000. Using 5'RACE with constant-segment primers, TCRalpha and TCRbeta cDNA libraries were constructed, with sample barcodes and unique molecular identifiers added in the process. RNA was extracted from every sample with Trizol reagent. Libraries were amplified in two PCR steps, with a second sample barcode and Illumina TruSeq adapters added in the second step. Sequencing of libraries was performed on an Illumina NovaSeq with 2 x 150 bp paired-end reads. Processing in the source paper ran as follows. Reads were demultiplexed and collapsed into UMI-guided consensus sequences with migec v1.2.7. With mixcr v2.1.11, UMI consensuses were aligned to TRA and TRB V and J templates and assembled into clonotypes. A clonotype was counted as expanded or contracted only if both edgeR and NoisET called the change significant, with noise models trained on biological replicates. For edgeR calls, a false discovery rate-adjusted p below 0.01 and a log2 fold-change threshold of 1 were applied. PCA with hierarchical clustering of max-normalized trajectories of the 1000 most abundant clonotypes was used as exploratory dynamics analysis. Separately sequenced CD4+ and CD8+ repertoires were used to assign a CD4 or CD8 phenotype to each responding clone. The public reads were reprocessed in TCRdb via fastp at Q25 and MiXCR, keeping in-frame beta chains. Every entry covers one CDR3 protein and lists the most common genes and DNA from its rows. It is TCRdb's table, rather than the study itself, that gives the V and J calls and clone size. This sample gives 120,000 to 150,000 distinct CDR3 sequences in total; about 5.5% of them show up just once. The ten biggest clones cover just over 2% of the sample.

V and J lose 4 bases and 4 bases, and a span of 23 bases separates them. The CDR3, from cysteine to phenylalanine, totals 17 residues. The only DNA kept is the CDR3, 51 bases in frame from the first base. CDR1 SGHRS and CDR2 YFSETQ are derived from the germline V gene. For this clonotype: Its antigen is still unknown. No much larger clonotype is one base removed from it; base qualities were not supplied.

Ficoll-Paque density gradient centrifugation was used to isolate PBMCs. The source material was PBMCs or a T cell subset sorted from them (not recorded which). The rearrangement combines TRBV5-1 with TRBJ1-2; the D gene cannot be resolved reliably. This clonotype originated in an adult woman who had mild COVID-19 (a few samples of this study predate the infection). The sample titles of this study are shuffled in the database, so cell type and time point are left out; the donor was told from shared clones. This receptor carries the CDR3 CASSLGVLDGERYGYTF. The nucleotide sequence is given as TGCGCCAGCAGCCTCGGCGTTTTGGACGGGGAACGCTATGGCTACACCTTC. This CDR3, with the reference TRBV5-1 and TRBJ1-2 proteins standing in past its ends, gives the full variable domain KAGVTQTPRYLIKTRGQQVTLSCSPISGHRSVSWYQQTPGQGLQFLFEYFSETQRNKGNFPGRFSGRQFSNSRSEMNVSTLELGDSALYLCASSLGVLDGERYGYTFGSGTRLTVV.